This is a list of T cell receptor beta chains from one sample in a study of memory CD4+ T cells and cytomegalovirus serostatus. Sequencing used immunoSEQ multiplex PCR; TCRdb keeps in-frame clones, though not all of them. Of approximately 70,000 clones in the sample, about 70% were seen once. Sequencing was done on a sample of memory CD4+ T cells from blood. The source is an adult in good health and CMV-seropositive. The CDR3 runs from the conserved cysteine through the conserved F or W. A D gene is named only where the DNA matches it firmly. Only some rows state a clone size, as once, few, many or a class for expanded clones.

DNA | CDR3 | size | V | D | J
TGTGCCTGGGGGGACAGGGTGGGGGAGCAGTTCTTC | CAWGDRVGEQFF | . | TRBV30 | TRBD1 | TRBJ2-1
TGTGCCAGCAGCCGTGGACAGCTAGGAAACACCATATATTTT | CASSRGQLGNTIYF | . | TRBV6-5 | . | TRBJ1-3
TGTGCCAGTAGTCGGGGGACCTACAATGAGCAGTTCTTC | CASSRGTYNEQFF | . | TRBV19 | . | TRBJ2-1
TGTGCCAGCAGTCCCCGCGGGGTGGGGTCCGAGACCCAGTACTTC | CASSPRGVGSETQYF | . | TRBV28 | . | TRBJ2-5
TGTGCTTCCGGGACAGGGACCTACGAGCAGTACTTC | CASGTGTYEQYF | . | TRBV2 | TRBD1 | TRBJ2-7
TGTGCCAGCAGTCACCCGGGACAACGCTCCTACAATGAGCAGTTCTTC | CASSHPGQRSYNEQFF | few | TRBV6-6 | . | TRBJ2-1
TGTGCCAGCAGTTTCGGGATGTGGGGGAGGGGGACCACCGGGGAGCTGTTTTTT | CASSFGMWGRGTTGELFF | . | TRBV28 | . | TRBJ2-2
TGCGCCAGCAGGGAGGCGGGGGCCCCAGATACGCAGTATTTT | CASREAGAPDTQYF | . | TRBV10-2 | . | TRBJ2-3
TGTGCCAGCAGCTCCTCAGAGACCCAGTACTTC | CASSSSETQYF | . | TRBV7-9 | . | TRBJ2-5
TGTGCCAGCAGTTTAGAACAGATGGAGACCCAGTACTTC | CASSLEQMETQYF | once | TRBV28 | . | TRBJ2-5
TGCGCCAGCAGCTCAACCCTTACTAGCGGAGGTATCGAGACCCAGTACTTC | CASSSTLTSGGIETQYF | . | TRBV5-1 | TRBD2 | TRBJ2-5
TGTGCCAGCAGTGAACCAGGGGGTCGGGACGAGCAGTACTTC | CASSEPGGRDEQYF | . | TRBV6-1 | TRBD1 | TRBJ2-7
TGTGCCAGCAGCTTGCAAACATACGAGCAGTACTTC | CASSLQTYEQYF | . | TRBV5-6 | . | TRBJ2-7
TGTGCCAGCAGACGGGTCCCGGCTGAAGCTTTCTTT | CASRRVPAEAFF | few | TRBV6-1 | . | TRBJ1-1
TGTGCCAGCAGCTTAGGGACAGAGTACAATGAGCAGTTCTTC | CASSLGTEYNEQFF | . | TRBV7-2 | . | TRBJ2-1
TGTGCCATCAGTGCGGATCAGGGGGTCTCTGGAAACACCATATATTTT | CAISADQGVSGNTIYF | once | TRBV10-3 | TRBD1 | TRBJ1-3
TGCGCCAGCAGCTTTGCGGGGGGACAGATGGGCTACACCTTC | CASSFAGGQMGYTF | . | TRBV5-1 | TRBD1 | TRBJ1-2
TGTGCCAGCAGCTTATCGGGAACAGGGCGTCGGGAGACCCAGTACTTC | CASSLSGTGRRETQYF | . | TRBV7-9 | . | TRBJ2-5
TGCGCCAGCAGCCGCAGACTAGCGGGGGGGGCAGATACGCAGTATTTT | CASSRRLAGGADTQYF | . | TRBV4-3 | TRBD2 | TRBJ2-3
TGCGCCAGCAGCTGGGATTCGGCCGGGGGGAGTGGTTCTAATGAAAAACTGTTTTTT | CASSWDSAGGSGSNEKLFF | . | TRBV5-1 | . | TRBJ1-4
TGTGCCAGCGGACAGGGGGGAAATAGCAATCAGCCCCAGCATTTT | CASGQGGNSNQPQHF | . | TRBV19 | TRBD1 | TRBJ1-5
TGTGCCTACCGACTAGCGGGAGGTGAGCAGTTCTTC | CAYRLAGGEQFF | . | TRBV30 | TRBD2 | TRBJ2-1
TGTGCCAGCAGCTTATGGAGGAGGGGGCGAATAAACTATGGCTACACCTTC | CASSLWRRGRINYGYTF | . | TRBV7-9 | TRBD1 | TRBJ1-2
TGCGCCAGCAGTCCCGGGACGGAAATCTACGAGCAGTACTTC | CASSPGTEIYEQYF | . | TRBV5-1 | . | TRBJ2-7
TGTGCTAGTGGTTTTACTATCCCGTTGGGGGGCTCCTACAATGAGCAGTTCTTC | CASGFTIPLGGSYNEQFF | . | TRBV12-5 | . | TRBJ2-1
TGTGCCAGCAAGACAGGGATGGAGACCCAGTACTTC | CASKTGMETQYF | . | TRBV27 | TRBD1 | TRBJ2-5
TGTGCCAGCAGCTTTCAGGGAAAGCAGTACTTC | CASSFQGKQYF | few | TRBV5-8 | . | TRBJ2-7
TGTGCCAGCTCAAGGGCGTCCGGGGAGCTGTTTTTT | CASSRASGELFF | . | TRBV18 | . | TRBJ2-2
TGTGCCAGCAGTTATTCCCTTCAGGGAACCTTTTATGGCTACACCTTC | CASSYSLQGTFYGYTF | . | TRBV6-6 | . | TRBJ1-2
TGTGCCAGCAACCCGGGCTGGGCAGGGGAAATTCCGAACACTGAAGCTTTCTTT | CASNPGWAGEIPNTEAFF | . | TRBV21-1 | . | TRBJ1-1
TGTGCCAGCAGCGTTCGGGGCTCGAGCTCTGGGGCCAACGTCCTGACTTTC | CASSVRGSSSGANVLTF | . | TRBV9 | . | TRBJ2-6
TGTGCCTTTGCCGACAATAGTGATTCACCCCTCCACTTT | CAFADNSDSPLHF | many | TRBV2 | . | TRBJ1-6
TGTGCCAGCAGCCCCGGGACAGGGGTTGATCTTGGCTACACCTTC | CASSPGTGVDLGYTF | . | TRBV5-6 | TRBD1 | TRBJ1-2
TGTGCCTGGAGACAACCTAGCACAGATACGCAGTATTTT | CAWRQPSTDTQYF | . | TRBV30 | . | TRBJ2-3
TGTGCCAGCAGCTTAGCGACAGGGCCCCAGCCGGCCCAGCATTTT | CASSLATGPQPAQHF | . | TRBV7-9 | TRBD1 | TRBJ1-5
TGCGCCAGCAGCAGAGGGGGCGCGGAGGTCGGGGAGCTGTTTTTT | CASSRGGAEVGELFF | . | TRBV5-1 | TRBD1 | TRBJ2-2
TGTGCCAGCAGCTCCCGACAGGGTAGGGATGGCTACACCTTC | CASSSRQGRDGYTF | many | TRBV7-2 | TRBD1 | TRBJ1-2
TGCGCCAGCAGCCAACAAGCAGAGAACACTGAAGCTTTCTTT | CASSQQAENTEAFF | . | TRBV4-1 | . | TRBJ1-1
TGTGCCAGTAGCCGCTGGGAAGGGCTGAGGGCTAATGAAAAACTGTTTTTT | CASSRWEGLRANEKLFF | . | TRBV19 | . | TRBJ1-4
TGTGCAAGTCGCTTTCTGACACCTAGCTCCTACGAGCAGTACTTC | CASRFLTPSSYEQYF | . | TRBV12-2 | . | TRBJ2-7
TGCGCCAGCAGCTTGGGCGGGGCCGCGGACAATGAGCAGTTCTTC | CASSLGGAADNEQFF | few | TRBV5-1 | . | TRBJ2-1
TGTGCCAGCAGTGAAGACTATTTCCGGGACAGGTTTGATCCCCTCCACTTT | CASSEDYFRDRFDPLHF | once | TRBV2 | TRBD1 | TRBJ1-6
TGTGCCAGCAGTGAAAGTACAGGGACAAACTTC | CASSESTGTNF | . | TRBV6-1 | . | TRBJ2-7
TGTGCCAGCCTTCGGACAGTCTCTGGAAACACCATATATTTT | CASLRTVSGNTIYF | once | TRBV6-6 | . | TRBJ1-3
TGTGCCTGGAGTGTAATGGGGGGCCGACATAATAACTATGGCTACACCTTC | CAWSVMGGRHNNYGYTF | . | TRBV30 | . | TRBJ1-2
TGTGCCAGCAGCTTGGACAGGGGCGAGCAGTACTTC | CASSLDRGEQYF | . | TRBV5-4 | TRBD1 | TRBJ2-7
TGTGCCAGCAGAGGTACCTCTGGAAACACCATATATTTT | CASRGTSGNTIYF | . | TRBV7-9 | . | TRBJ1-3
TGTGCCAGCAGCGCCTCCGCGGGGGGGCAAGGGGAGACCCAGTACTTC | CASSASAGGQGETQYF | . | TRBV9 | TRBD2 | TRBJ2-5
TGTGCCAGCAGCTTATTCAGCTCAGATACGCAGTATTTT | CASSLFSSDTQYF | . | TRBV11-3 | . | TRBJ2-3
TGTGCCAGCAGCTCCGGGACTGTCACTGGAAACACCATATATTTT | CASSSGTVTGNTIYF | many | TRBV28 | . | TRBJ1-3
TGTGCCAGCATCATCGGTATAACAGGCGATCAGCCCCAGCATTTT | CASIIGITGDQPQHF | . | TRBV6-1 | . | TRBJ1-5
TGTGCCAGTAGTATAAAGGGGACAGGGCTTTATGGCTACACCTTC | CASSIKGTGLYGYTF | . | TRBV19 | TRBD1 | TRBJ1-2
TGCGCCAGCAGCTTGTTCGTGCAAGAGACCCAGTACTTC | CASSLFVQETQYF | . | TRBV5-1 | . | TRBJ2-5
TGTGCCAGCAGTGAAGTACTAGCGGGGGGCGAGCAGTACTTC | CASSEVLAGGEQYF | . | TRBV6-1 | TRBD2 | TRBJ2-7
TGTGCCAGCAGCGTAGGACCCTCGAACACTGAAGCTTTCTTT | CASSVGPSNTEAFF | . | TRBV9 | . | TRBJ1-1
TGTGCCAGTAGTATTCTTGGACAGCGCTCTGGAAACACCATATATTTT | CASSILGQRSGNTIYF | . | TRBV19 | . | TRBJ1-3
TGCGCCAGCAGCCAAGATACTAGCGGGGGGTTTAAGAGAGAGACCCAGTACTTC | CASSQDTSGGFKRETQYF | few | TRBV4-1 | TRBD2 | TRBJ2-5
TGCAGCGTCACCACTTCAGGATCCCCGAGTATGAGGTTC | CSVTTSGSPSMRF | few | TRBV29-1 | . | TRBJ1-2